The 10 T cell receptor beta chains in this list originate from one sample, sequenced in a study of blood T cell repertoires in COVID-19. TCRdb's copy holds only in-frame clones and misses some; the assay was immunoSEQ multiplex PCR. The sample records some 350,000 clones, approximately 88% being singletons. The sequencing sample was made of peripheral blood. The source of these receptors is a woman younger than 45 with COVID-19, enrolled during active disease.

V gene TRBV29-1 combines with J gene TRBJ2-1; 8 positions match TRBD1. V dropped 1 base and J dropped 1; count of bases not matched to a gene: 0. Per the germline V gene, CDR1 is SQVTM and CDR2 is ANQGSEA. The CDR3 spans 14 residues. In nucleotides, the CDR3 is TGCAGCGTTGAAGGGACAGGGTCCTACAATGAGCAGTTCTTC. Translation: CSVEGTGSYNEQFF.

This chain joins TRBV11-3 and TRBJ2-1; 11 bases map to TRBD2. The V gene end was trimmed by 4 bases and the J gene end by 4 bases; junction bases not matched to a gene: 3. Germline V CDR1 and CDR2: SGHNT, YENEEA. This CDR3 contains 15 residues. CDR3 nucleotide sequence: TGTGCCAGCAGCTACGGACTAGCGGGTTACAATGAGCAGTTCTTC. Its protein product is CASSYGLAGYNEQFF. Variable domain in full (rest from reference TRBV11-3 and TRBJ2-1): EAGVVQSPRYKIIEKKQPVAFWCNPISGHNTLYWYLQNLGQGPELLIRYENEEAVDDSQLPKDRFSAERLKGVDSTLKIQPAELGDSAVYLCASSYGLAGYNEQFFGPGTRLTVL.

This chain connects TRBV6-8 to TRBJ2-1, with TRBD2 as a possible D gene (5 bases). V was shortened by 9 bases and J by 3 bases, with 12 bases between the two germline ends. This CDR3 comprises 13 residues. Germline loops: CDR1 MNHGY, CDR2 SAAAGT. The CDR3 nucleotides read TGTGCCAGGACCGTGAGCGGCTACAATGAGCAGTTCTTC. This encodes CARTVSGYNEQFF.

In nucleotides, the CDR3 is TGTGCCAGCAGCCAACCCGGGACAGGGGGCGCGGGAAGCAATCAGCCCCAGCATTTT. Translating gives CASSQPGTGGAGSNQPQHF. V and J are TRBV4-2 and TRBJ1-5; 12 nucleotides match TRBD1. CDR1 is LGHNA, CDR2 YNFKEQ, per germline. The CDR3 extends over 19 amino acids. The V gene end was trimmed by 2 bases and the J gene end by 1 base; junction bases not matched to a gene: 9.

This clone appeared a few times. The chain links TRBV29-1 to TRBJ2-7; TRBD1 aligns across 12 bases. Germline V lookup: CDR1 SQVTM, CDR2 ANQGSEA. Germline trimming cut 6 bases from V and 2 bases from J; bases unmatched to any gene: 5. The CDR3 covers 14 residues. CDR3 residues: CSVMGDRGPYEQYF. Here the CDR3 DNA reads TGCAGCGTCATGGGGGACAGGGGGCCCTACGAGCAGTACTTC.

The chain uses TRBV5-8 and TRBJ1-2; the D is unclear. V lost 1 base and J lost 3, with 7 bases in between. This CDR3 comprises 13 residues. The germline CDR1 and CDR2 sequences are SGHTS and YDEGEE. DNA of the CDR3: TGTGCCAGCAGCTTGATTTTCGACTATGGCTACACCTTC. As protein: CASSLIFDYGYTF.

The J gene is TRBJ2-1, the V gene TRBV7-6; D is perhaps TRBD1 (6 bases). CDR3 length equals 16 residues. The V gene's germline CDR1 is SGHVS and CDR2 FNYEAQ. Trimming stripped 2 bases from V and 8 bases from J, with 19 bases between. The DNA of the CDR3 is TGTGCCAGCAGCTTAATGGGAAGGACAGCGTCCGATGAGCAGTTCTTC. Translated, it gives CASSLMGRTASDEQFF.

The CDR3 reads CASSLSWQRPEKLFF. CDR3 DNA: TGTGCCAGCAGTCTATCCTGGCAGCGTCCTGAAAAACTGTTTTTT. The chain carries TRBV6-5 and TRBJ1-4; D gene uncertain. Trimming removed 5 bases at V and 7 bases at J, with 17 bases between. Germline values: CDR1 MNHEY, CDR2 SVGAGI. CDR3 length equals 15 residues.

To note about this clone: The same CDR3 can be traced to other DNA sequences in this sample. The chain couples TRBV5-1 to TRBJ1-6, with unresolved D. Trimming left V 4 bases short and J 0 bases short, with 8 bases between. The germline CDR1 and CDR2 sequences are SGHRS and YFSETQ. The CDR3 loop spans 15 amino acids. The CDR3 is CASSLGSSYNSPLHF. CDR3 nucleotide sequence: TGCGCCAGCAGCCTCGGGAGCTCCTATAATTCACCCCTCCACTTT.

The genes are TRBV7-9 and TRBJ1-6; D is unresolved. CDR3 size: 14 residues. The V end lost 0 bases, the J end lost 11 bases, and 11 bases lay between the germline ends. From germline, CDR1 is SEHNR and CDR2 FQNEAQ (reference sequence). The CDR3 spells CASSLAGGRTPLHF. CDR3 bases: TGTGCCAGCAGCTTAGCAGGAGGACGTACACCCCTCCACTTT.